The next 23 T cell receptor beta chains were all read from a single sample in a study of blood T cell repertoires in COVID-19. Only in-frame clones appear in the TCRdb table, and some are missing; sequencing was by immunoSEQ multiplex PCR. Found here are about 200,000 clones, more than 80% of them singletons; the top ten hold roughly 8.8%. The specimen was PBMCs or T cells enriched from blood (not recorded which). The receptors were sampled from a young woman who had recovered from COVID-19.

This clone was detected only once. Here the CDR3 DNA reads TGTGCTAGTGGTTTGGTGGGATGGGACAGGGACGCAGATACGCAGTATTTT. It translates to CASGLVGWDRDADTQYF. The rearrangement links TRBV12-5 to TRBJ2-3; 9 nucleotides agree with TRBD1. V gave up 0 bases and J gave up 4 bases; unmatched junction bases: 8. Germline values: CDR1 LGHNT, CDR2 FRNRAP. The CDR3 covers 17 residues.

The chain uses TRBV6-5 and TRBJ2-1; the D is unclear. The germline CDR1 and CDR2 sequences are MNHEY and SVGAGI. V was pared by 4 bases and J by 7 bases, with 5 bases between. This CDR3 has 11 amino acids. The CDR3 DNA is TGTGCCAGCAGTTTCAGGAATGAGCAGTTCTTC. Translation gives CASSFRNEQFF.

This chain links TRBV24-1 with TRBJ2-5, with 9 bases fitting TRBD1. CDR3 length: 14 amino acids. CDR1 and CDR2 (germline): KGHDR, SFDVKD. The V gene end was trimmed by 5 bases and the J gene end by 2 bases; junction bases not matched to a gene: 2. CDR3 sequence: CATSGDREQETQYF. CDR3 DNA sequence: TGTGCCACCAGTGGGGACAGGGAACAAGAGACCCAGTACTTC.

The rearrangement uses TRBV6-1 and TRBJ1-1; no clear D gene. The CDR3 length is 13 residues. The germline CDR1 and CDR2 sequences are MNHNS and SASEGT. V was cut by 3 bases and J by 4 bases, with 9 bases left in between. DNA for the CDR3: TGTGCCAGCAGTGACACCATCAGCACTGAAGCTTTCTTT. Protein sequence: CASSDTISTEAFF.

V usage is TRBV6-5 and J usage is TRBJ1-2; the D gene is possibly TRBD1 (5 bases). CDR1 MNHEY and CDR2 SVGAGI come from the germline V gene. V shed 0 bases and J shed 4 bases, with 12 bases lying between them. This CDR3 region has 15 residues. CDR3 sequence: CASSYSKGLRYGYTF. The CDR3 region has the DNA TGTGCCAGCAGTTACTCGAAGGGACTTCGCTATGGCTACACCTTC.

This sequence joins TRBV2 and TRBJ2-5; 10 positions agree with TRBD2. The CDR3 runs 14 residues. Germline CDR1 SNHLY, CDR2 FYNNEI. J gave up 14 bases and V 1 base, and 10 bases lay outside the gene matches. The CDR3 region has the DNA TGTGCCAGCAGTGAAGAGCTAGCGGGGGTATACGTCTACTTC. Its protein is CASSEELAGVYVYF.

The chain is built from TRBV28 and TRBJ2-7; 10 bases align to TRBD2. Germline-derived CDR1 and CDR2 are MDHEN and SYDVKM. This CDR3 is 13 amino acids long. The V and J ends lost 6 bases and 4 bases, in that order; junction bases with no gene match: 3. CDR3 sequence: CASRGSGRYEQYF. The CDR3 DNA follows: TGTGCCAGCAGAGGTAGCGGGAGGTACGAGCAGTACTTC. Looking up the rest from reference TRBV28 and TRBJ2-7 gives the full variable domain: DVKVTQSSRYLVKRTGEKVFLECVQDMDHENMFWYRQDPGLGLRLIYFSYDVKMKEKGDIPEGYSVSREKKERFSLILESASTNQTSMYLCASRGSGRYEQYFGPGTRLTVT.

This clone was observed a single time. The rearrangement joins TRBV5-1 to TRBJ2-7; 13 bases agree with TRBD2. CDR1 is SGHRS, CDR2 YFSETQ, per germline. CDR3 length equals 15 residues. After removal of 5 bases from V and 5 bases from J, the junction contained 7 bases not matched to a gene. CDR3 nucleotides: TGCGCCAGCAGGCGTACTAGCGGGGGGGTGCACGAGCAGTACTTC. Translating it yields CASRRTSGGVHEQYF.

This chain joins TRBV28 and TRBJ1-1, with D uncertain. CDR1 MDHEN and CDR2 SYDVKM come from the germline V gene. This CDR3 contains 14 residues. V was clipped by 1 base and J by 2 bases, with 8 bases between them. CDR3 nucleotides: TGTGCCAGCAGTTTATATTCAGAAAACACTGAAGCTTTCTTT. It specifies CASSLYSENTEAFF.

Here the CDR3 DNA reads TGTGCCATCAGTGAACCCGCGGGGGGAAACACCATATATTTT. As protein: CAISEPAGGNTIYF. This chain uses TRBV10-3 with TRBJ1-3; D is unclear. Germline V gene lookup returns CDR1 ENHRY and CDR2 SYGVKD. The CDR3 is 14 residues long. Trimming removed 3 bases from V and 4 bases from J, with 10 bases in between.

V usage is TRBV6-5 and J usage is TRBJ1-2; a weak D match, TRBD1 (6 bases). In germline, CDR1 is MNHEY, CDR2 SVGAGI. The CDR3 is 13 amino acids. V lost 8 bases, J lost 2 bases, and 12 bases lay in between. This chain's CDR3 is CASSRGQNYGYTF. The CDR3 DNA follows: TGTGCCAGCTCCCGTGGACAGAACTATGGCTACACCTTC.

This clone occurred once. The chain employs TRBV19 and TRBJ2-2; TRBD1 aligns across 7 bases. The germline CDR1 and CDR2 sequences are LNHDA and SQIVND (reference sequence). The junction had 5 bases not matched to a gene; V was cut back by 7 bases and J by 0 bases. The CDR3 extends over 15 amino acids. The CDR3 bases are TGTGCCAGTAATCCCGGGACAGCGAACACCGGGGAGCTGTTTTTT. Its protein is CASNPGTANTGELFF.

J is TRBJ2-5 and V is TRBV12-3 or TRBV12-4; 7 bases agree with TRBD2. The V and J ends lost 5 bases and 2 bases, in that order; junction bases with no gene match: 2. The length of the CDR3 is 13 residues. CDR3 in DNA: TGTGCCAGCAGTATGGGACTACAAGAGACCCAGTACTTC. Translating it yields CASSMGLQETQYF.

The CDR3 is CASSPSPGTGPYQPQHF. CDR3 bases: TGTGCCAGCAGCCCCAGCCCGGGGACAGGCCCTTATCAGCCCCAGCATTTT. The V call is TRBV3-1 (or the pseudogene TRBV3-2), the J call TRBJ1-5; TRBD1 matches at 8 bases. With V trimmed by 4 bases and J by 5 bases, 13 bases remained unmatched. Germline V gene lookup returns CDR1 LGHDT and CDR2 YNNKEL (reference sequence). The CDR3 has 17 residues.

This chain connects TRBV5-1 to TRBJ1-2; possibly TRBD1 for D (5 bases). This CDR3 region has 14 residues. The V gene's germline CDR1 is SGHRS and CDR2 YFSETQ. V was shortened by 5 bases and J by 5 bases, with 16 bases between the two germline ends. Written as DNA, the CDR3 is TGCGCCAGCAGAGGGACTCCTGCGGATTATGGCTACACCTTC. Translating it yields CASRGTPADYGYTF. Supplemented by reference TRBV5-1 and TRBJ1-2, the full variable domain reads KAGVTQTPRYLIKTRGQQVTLSCSPISGHRSVSWYQQTPGQGLQFLFEYFSETQRNKGNFPGRFSGRQFSNSRSEMNVSTLELGDSALYLCASRGTPADYGYTFGSGTRLTVV.

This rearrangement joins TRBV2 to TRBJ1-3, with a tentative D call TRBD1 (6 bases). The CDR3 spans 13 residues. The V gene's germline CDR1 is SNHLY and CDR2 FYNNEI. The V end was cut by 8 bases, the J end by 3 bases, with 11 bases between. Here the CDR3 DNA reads TGTGCCAGCCAGAGGGGGGGTGGAAACACCATATATTTT. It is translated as CASQRGGGNTIYF.

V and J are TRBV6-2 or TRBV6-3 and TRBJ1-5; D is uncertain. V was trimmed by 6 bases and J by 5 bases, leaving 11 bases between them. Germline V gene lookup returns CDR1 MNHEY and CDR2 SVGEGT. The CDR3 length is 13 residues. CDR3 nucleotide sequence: TGTGCCAGCAGCAACCCCCCGGATCAGCCCCAGCATTTT. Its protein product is CASSNPPDQPQHF.

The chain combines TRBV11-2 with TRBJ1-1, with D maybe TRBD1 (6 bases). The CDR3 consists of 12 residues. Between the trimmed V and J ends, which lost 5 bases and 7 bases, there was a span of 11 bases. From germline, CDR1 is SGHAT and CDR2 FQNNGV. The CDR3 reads CASSSTGHEAFF. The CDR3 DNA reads TGTGCCAGCAGCAGCACAGGGCATGAAGCTTTCTTT. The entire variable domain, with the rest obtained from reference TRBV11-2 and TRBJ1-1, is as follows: EAGVAQSPRYKIIEKRQSVAFWCNPISGHATLYWYQQILGQGPKLLIQFQNNGVVDDSQLPKDRFSAERLKGVDSTLKIQPAKLEDSAVYLCASSSTGHEAFFGQGTRLTVV.

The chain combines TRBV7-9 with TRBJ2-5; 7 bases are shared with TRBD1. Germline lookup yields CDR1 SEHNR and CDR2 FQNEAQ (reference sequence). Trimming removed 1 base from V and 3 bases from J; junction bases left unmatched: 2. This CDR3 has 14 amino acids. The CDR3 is CASSLGQGEETQYF. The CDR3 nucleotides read TGTGCCAGCAGCTTAGGTCAGGGGGAAGAGACCCAGTACTTC.

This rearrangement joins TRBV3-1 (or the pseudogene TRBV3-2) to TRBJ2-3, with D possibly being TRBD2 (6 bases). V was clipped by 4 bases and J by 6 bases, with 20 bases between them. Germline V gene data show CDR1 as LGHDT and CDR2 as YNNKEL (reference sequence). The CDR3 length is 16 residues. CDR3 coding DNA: TGTGCCAGCAGCCCATTAAGCGGGCCCCCGGCGGATACGCAGTATTTT. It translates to CASSPLSGPPADTQYF.

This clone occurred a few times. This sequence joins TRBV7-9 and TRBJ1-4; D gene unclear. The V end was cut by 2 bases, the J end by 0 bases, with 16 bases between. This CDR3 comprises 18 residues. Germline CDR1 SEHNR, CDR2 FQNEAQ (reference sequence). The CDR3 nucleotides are TGTGCCAGCAGCTTATCGACTAGGGAGGGAGCAACTAATGAAAAACTGTTTTTT. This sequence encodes CASSLSTREGATNEKLFF. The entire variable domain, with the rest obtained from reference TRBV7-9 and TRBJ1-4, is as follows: DTGVSQNPRHKITKRGQNVTFRCDPISEHNRLYWYRQTLGQGPEFLTYFQNEAQLEKSRLLSDRFSAERPKGSFSTLEIQRTEQGDSAMYLCASSLSTREGATNEKLFFGSGTQLSVL.

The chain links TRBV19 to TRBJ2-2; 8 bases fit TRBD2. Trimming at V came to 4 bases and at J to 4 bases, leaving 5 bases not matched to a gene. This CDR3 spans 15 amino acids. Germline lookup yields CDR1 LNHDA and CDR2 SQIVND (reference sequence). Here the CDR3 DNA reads TGTGCCAGTAGTAAGCGGGGGCAGGGCACCGGGGAGCTGTTTTTT. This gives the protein CASSKRGQGTGELFF.

DNA for the CDR3: TGTGCCAGCTCACCAAGAGGACAGCGTAATTCACCCCTCCACTTT. It encodes CASSPRGQRNSPLHF. The chain couples TRBV18 to TRBJ1-6; D possibly corresponds to TRBD1 (6 bases). The CDR3 totals 15 residues. Trimming took off 2 bases at V and 6 bases at J, with 11 bases between the two ends. CDR1 and CDR2 from the germline V gene are KGHSH and LQKENI.